This TCR beta chain was recorded in a study of T cell repertoires in cytomegalovirus infection. CDR3 length: 15 residues. The V end was cut by 6 bases, the J end by 4 bases, with 13 bases between. The germline CDR1 and CDR2 sequences are LNHDA and SQIVND (reference sequence). TCRdb reprocessed the reads via MiXCR and lists one record per CDR3 protein. The sample comprises more than 350,000 distinct CDR3 sequences, under 40% of which are singletons, and approximately 15% rests with the top ten. Turning to this clonotype: Its antigen remains unidentified.

Study-level findings and limits: Frequencies of public TCR beta families were cumulated, and this identified carriers of CMV plus the relevant HLA.

This receptor was taken from a human donor in good health (CMV status not recorded). Some clones in this sample may be carry-over from other donors' samples. The sequencing sample was made of PBMCs. V is TRBV19 and J is TRBJ1-6, with D perhaps matching TRBD1 (6 bases). The CDR3, as DNA: TGTGCCAGTAGACGGGGGGCCGAGTATAATTCACCCCTCCACTTT. It codes for CASRRGAEYNSPLHF.